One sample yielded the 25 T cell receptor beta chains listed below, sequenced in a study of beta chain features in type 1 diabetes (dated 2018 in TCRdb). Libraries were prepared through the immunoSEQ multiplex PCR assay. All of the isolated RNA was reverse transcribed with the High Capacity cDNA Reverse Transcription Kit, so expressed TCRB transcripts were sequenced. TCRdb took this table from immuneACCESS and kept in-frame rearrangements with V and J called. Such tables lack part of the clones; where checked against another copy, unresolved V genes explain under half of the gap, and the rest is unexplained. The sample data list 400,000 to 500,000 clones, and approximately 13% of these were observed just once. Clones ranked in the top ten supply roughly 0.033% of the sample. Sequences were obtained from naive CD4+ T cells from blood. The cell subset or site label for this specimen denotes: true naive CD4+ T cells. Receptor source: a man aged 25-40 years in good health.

The CDR3 DNA reads TGTGCCAGCAGTCTAGCGAGGGAGCAGTACGTC. This sequence encodes CASSLAREQYV. V gene TRBV2 combines with J gene TRBJ2-7, with D perhaps TRBD2 (6 bases). This CDR3 comprises 11 residues. Germline values: CDR1 SNHLY, CDR2 FYNNEI. V lost 5 bases and J 7 bases, leaving 9 bases between the germline ends.

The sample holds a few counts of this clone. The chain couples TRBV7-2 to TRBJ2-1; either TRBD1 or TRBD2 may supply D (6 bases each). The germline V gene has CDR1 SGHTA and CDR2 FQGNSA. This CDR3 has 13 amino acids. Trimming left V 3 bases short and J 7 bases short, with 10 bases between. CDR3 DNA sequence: TGTGCCAGCAGCTTTGGGGGGACAAATGAGCAGTTCTTC. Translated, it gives CASSFGGTNEQFF.

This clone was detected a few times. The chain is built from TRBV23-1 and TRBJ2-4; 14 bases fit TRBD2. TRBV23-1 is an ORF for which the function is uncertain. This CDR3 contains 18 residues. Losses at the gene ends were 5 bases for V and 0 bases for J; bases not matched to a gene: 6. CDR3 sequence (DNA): TGCGCCAGCAGTATGGGACTAGCGGGAGTGGCAGCCAAAAACATTCAGTACTTC. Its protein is CASSMGLAGVAAKNIQYF.

CDR3 nucleotide sequence: TGTGCCAGCACCTCCCTGCCGCAAGGCGAGCAGTACGTC. Translating gives CASTSLPQGEQYV. This chain joins TRBV6-5 and TRBJ2-7; D remains unclear. The V gene lost 7 bases and the J gene lost 6 bases, with 16 bases spanning the gap. The CDR3 totals 13 residues. CDR1 and CDR2 from the germline V gene are MNHEY and SVGAGI.

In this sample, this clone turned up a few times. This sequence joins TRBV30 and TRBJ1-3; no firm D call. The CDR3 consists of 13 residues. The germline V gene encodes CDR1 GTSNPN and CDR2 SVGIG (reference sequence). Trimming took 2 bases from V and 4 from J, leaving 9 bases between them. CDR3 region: CAWSSRRGNTIYF. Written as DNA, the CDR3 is TGTGCCTGGAGTTCACGGCGGGGAAACACCATATATTTT.

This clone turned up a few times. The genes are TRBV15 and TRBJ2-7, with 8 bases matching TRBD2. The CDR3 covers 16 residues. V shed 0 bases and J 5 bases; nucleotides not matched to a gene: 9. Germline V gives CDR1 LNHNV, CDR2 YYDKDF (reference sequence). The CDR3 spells CATSRDLGPGGDEQYV. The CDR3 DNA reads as TGTGCCACCAGCAGAGATCTGGGGCCCGGGGGGGACGAGCAGTACGTC.

Written as DNA, the CDR3 is TGTGCCAGCAGCCCCTTTAGGGTAGCGGTCGCAGATACGCAGTATTTT. Translated: CASSPFRVAVADTQYF. The V call is TRBV7-8, the J call TRBJ2-3, with D possibly matching TRBD2 (6 bases). Trimming removed 5 bases at V and 4 bases at J, with 19 bases between. This CDR3 is built from 16 residues. Germline CDR1 SGHVS, CDR2 FQNEAQ.

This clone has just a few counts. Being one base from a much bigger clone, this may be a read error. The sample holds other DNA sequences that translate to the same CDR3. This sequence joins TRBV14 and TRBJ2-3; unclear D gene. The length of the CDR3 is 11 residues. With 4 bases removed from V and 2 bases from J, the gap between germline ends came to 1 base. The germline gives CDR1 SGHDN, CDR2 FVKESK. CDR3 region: CASSLTDTQYF. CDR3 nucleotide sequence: TGTGCCAGCAGCCTCACAGATACGCAGTATTTT.

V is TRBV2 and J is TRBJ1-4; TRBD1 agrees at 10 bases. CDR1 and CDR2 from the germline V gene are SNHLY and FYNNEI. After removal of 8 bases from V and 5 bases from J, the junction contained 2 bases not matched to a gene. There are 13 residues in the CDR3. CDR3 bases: TGTGCCAGCGGGGACAGGGGAAATGAAAAACTGTTTTTT. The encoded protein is CASGDRGNEKLFF.

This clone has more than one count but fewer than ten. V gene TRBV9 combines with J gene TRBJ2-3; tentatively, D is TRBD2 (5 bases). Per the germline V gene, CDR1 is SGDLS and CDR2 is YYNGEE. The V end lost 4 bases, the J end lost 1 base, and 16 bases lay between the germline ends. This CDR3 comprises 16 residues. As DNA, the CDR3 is TGTGCCAGCAGCCCAGTTTTGAGGGCCGGCACAGATACGCAGTATTTT. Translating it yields CASSPVLRAGTDTQYF.

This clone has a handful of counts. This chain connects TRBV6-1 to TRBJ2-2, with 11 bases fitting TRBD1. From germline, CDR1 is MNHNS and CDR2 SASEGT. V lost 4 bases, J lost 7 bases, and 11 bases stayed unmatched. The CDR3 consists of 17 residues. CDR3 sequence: CASSGRRTGGIGGELFF. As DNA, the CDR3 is TGTGCCAGCAGTGGACGGAGGACAGGGGGCATTGGCGGGGAGCTGTTTTTT.

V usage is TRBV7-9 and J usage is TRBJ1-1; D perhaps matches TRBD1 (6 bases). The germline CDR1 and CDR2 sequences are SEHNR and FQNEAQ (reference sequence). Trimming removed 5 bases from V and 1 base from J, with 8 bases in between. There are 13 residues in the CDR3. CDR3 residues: CASSRQANTEAFF. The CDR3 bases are TGTGCCAGCAGCCGACAGGCGAACACTGAAGCTTTCTTT.

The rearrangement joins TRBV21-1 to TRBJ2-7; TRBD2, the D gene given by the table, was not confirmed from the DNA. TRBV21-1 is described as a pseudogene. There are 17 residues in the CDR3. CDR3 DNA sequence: TGTGCCAGCAGCAAAAATACTAGCGGGAGAGGGCGTCGCGAGCAGTACGTC. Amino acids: CASSKNTSGRGRREQYV.

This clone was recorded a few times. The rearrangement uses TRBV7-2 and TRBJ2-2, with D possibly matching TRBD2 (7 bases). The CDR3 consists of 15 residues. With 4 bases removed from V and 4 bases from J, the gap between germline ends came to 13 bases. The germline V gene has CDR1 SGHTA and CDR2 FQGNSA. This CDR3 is CASSSQGGGTGELFF. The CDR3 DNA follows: TGTGCCAGCAGCTCCCAGGGAGGGGGCACCGGGGAGCTGTTTTTT.

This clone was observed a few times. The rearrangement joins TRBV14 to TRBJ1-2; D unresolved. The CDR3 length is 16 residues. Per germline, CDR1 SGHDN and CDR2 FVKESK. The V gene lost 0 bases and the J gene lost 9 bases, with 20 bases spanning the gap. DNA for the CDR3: TGTGCCAGCAGCCAAGAAATAAACGGCCCCCGTGATAGCTACACCTTC. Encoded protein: CASSQEINGPRDSYTF.

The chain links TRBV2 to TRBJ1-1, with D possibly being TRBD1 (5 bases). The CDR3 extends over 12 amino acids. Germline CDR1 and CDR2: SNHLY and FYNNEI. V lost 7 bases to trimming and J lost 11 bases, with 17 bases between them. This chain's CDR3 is CASKATGPRAFF. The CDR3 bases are TGTGCCAGCAAGGCGACGGGGCCCAGGGCTTTCTTT.

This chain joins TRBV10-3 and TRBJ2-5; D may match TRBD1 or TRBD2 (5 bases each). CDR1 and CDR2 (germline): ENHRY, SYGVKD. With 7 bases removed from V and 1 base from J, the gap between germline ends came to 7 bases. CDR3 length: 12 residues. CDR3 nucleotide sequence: TGTGCCATCACGGGGACCCAAGAGACCCAGTACTTC. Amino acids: CAITGTQETQYF.

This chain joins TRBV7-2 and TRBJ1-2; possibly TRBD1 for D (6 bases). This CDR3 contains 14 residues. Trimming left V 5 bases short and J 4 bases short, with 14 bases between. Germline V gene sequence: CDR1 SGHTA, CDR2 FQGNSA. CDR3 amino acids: CASSLEDSSYGYTF. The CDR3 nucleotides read TGTGCCAGCAGCCTAGAGGACAGCTCCTATGGCTACACCTTC.

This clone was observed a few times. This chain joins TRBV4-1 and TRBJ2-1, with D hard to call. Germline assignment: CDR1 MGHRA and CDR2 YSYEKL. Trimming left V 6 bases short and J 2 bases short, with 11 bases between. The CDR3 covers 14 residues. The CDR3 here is CASSRGPTYNEQFF. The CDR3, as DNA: TGCGCCAGCAGTCGAGGACCAACCTACAATGAGCAGTTCTTC.

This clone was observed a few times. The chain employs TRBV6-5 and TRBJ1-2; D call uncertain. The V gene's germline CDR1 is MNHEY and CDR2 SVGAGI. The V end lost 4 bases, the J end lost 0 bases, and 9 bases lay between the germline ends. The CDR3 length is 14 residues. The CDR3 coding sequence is TGTGCCAGCAGTTCGGACGGAACTAACTATGGCTACACCTTC. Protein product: CASSSDGTNYGYTF.

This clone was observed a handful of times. CDR3 sequence reads: CASSPVLSGVSSYNEQFF. The CDR3 coding sequence is TGTGCCAGCTCACCAGTCTTGTCAGGCGTCTCCTCCTACAATGAGCAGTTCTTC. The genes are TRBV18 and TRBJ2-1; D is ambiguous. CDR1 is KGHSH and CDR2 is LQKENI in the germline V gene. The length of the CDR3 is 18 residues. The V end was cut by 2 bases, the J end by 0 bases, with 17 bases between.

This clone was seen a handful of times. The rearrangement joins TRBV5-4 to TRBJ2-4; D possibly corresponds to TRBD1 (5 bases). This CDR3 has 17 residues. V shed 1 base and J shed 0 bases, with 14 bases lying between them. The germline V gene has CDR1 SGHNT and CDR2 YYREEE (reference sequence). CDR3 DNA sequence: TGTGCCAGCAGCTTGACTGTGGCAGGGCTAGCCAAAAACATTCAGTACTTC. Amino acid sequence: CASSLTVAGLAKNIQYF.

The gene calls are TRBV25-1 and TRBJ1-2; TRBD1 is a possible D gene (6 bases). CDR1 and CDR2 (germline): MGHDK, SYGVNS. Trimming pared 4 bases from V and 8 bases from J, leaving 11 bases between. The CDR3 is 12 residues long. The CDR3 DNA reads TGTGCCAGCAGTGGGCAGGGGATCGGCTACACCTTC. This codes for CASSGQGIGYTF.

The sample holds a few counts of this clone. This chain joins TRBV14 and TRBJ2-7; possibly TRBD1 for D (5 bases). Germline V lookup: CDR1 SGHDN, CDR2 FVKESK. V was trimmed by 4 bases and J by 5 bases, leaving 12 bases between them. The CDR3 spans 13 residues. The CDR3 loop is CASSRNTGNEQYV. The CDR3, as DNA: TGTGCCAGCAGCCGAAATACAGGAAACGAGCAGTACGTC.

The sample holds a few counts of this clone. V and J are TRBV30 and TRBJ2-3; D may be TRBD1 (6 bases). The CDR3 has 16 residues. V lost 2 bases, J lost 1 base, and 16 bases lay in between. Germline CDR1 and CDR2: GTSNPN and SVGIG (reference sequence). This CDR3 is CAWSTGLVGGTDTQYF. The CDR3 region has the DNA TGTGCCTGGAGTACAGGGCTTGTGGGAGGCACAGATACGCAGTATTTT.